This is a list of T cell receptor beta chains from one sample in a study of blood T cells in healthy people across ages. TCRdb used MiXCR to reprocess the 5' RACE reads, holding one entry per CDR3 protein. The table includes about 1.4 million distinct CDR3 sequences, approximately 63% detected once. The sequencing input was blood. The receptors derive from a young man in good health. The conserved cysteine and the conserved F or W are not part of the CDR3 here.

v_call	j_call	cdr3_aa
TRBV27	TRBJ2-4	ATAKRTSGKNIQY
TRBV4-1	TRBJ2-6	ASSHLGGPGANVLT
TRBV7-2	TRBJ1-1	ASSLEVYTEAF
TRBV7-9	TRBJ2-5	ASSSSGETQY
TRBV6-2/TRBV6-3	TRBJ2-5	ASSYPTMETQY
TRBV27	TRBJ2-2	ASSPRVAGELF
TRBV10-3	NA	AISESLAGDYEQY
TRBV12-5	TRBJ2-1	ASGFNIRDNYNEQF
TRBV6-5	TRBJ2-1	ASSYGQVAHNEQF
TRBV12-3/TRBV12-4	TRBJ2-5	ASSSGGETQY
TRBV20-1	TRBJ2-5	SATRQQETQY
TRBV4-1	TRBJ2-4	ASSQDRRNIQY
TRBV4-1	TRBJ2-7	ASSHLAGGSSEQY
TRBV5-1	TRBJ2-2	ASSSRSRDRVGELF
TRBV6-2/TRBV6-3	TRBJ2-3	ASGYSDTQY
TRBV20-1	TRBJ2-1	RISAALGQF
TRBV6-1	TRBJ2-1	ASSEVPRRNNEQF
TRBV20-1	TRBJ2-3	SAPTGGAQY
TRBV14	TRBJ2-1	AGSQGAPTYNEQF
TRBV29-1	TRBJ2-7	SVVLSANEQY
TRBV7-6	NA	ASSKYSGTGYYEQY
TRBV7-9	TRBJ1-6	ASSPRDRGGSPLH
TRBV14	TRBJ1-6	ASSQDPVGSPLH
TRBV5-1	TRBJ1-2	ASSYKQGNYGYT
TRBV6-5	TRBJ2-7	ASRLGQAYEQY
TRBV7-2	NA	ASRPSGSPPIEETQY
TRBV29-1	NA	SASGQVLNEQY
TRBV25-1	TRBJ2-5	ASSHGASGVETQY
TRBV3-1	TRBJ1-1	ASSREQGEAF
TRBV4-1	TRBJ2-7	ASSPSSNMGSYEQY
TRBV15	TRBJ2-3	ATSRAGTRIVSDTQY
TRBV5-1	TRBJ1-2	ASSLARGEVSYGYT
TRBV29-1	TRBJ2-1	SAGATTAYNEQF
TRBV20-1	TRBJ2-7	SASYGANGYEQY
TRBV19	TRBJ2-7	ASSGREAHYEQY
TRBV27	TRBJ2-4	ASSLISEDIQY
TRBV6-5	TRBJ2-6	ASKFGRGSGANVLT
TRBV25-1	TRBJ1-5	ASSNNDRGGNQPQH
TRBV6-5	TRBJ2-7	ASSSGGDYEQY
TRBV10-3	TRBJ2-7	ATTRTGSSYEQY
TRBV5-1	TRBJ1-6	ASSSSGPRESPLH
TRBV29-1	TRBJ2-7	SAQGVTYEQY
TRBV29-1	TRBJ1-2	SVGKGRGYT
TRBV28	TRBJ2-4	ASSTGEVIQY
TRBV20-1	TRBJ1-5	SARGKGNQPQH
TRBV28	TRBJ2-5	ASSPLILAGIGETQY
TRBV7-9	TRBJ2-1	ASSLPGLVSGGSYNEQF